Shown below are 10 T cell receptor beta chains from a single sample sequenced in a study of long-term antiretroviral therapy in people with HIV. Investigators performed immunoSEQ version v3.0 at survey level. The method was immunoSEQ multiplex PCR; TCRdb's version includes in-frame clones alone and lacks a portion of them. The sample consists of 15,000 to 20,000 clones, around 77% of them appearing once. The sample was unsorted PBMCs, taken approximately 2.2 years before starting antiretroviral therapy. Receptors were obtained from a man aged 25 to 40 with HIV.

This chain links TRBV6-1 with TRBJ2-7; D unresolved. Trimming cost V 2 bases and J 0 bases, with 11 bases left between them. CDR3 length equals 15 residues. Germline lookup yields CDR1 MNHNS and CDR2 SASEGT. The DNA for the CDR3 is TGTGCCAGCAGTGAAATTGCAGGCACCTCCTACGAGCAGTACTTC. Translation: CASSEIAGTSYEQYF.

Written as DNA, the CDR3 is TGTGCCAGCAGCTCGACAGCTTATGGCTACACCTTC. Translated, it gives CASSSTAYGYTF. This chain links TRBV11-2 with TRBJ1-2, with D perhaps matching TRBD1 (5 bases). Trimming left V 4 bases short and J 5 bases short, with 8 bases between. There are 12 residues in the CDR3. Germline loops: CDR1 SGHAT, CDR2 FQNNGV.

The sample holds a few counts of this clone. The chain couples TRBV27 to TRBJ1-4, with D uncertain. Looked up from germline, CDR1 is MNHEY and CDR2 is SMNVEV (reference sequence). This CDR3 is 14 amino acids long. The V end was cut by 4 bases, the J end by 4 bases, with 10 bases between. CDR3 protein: CASSWKGNNEKLFF. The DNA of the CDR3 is TGTGCCAGCAGTTGGAAAGGAAATAATGAAAAACTGTTTTTT.

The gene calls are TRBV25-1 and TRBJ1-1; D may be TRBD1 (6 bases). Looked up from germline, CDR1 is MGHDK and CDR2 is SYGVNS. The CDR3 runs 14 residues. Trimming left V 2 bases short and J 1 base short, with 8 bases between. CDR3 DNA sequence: TGTGCCAGCAGTGAACAGGGGAAGAACACTGAAGCTTTCTTT. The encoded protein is CASSEQGKNTEAFF.

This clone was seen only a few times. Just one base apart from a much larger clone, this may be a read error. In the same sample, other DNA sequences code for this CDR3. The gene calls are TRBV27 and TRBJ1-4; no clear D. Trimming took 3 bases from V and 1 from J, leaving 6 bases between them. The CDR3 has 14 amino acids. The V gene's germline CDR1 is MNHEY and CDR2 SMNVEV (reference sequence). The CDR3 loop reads CASSFKGTNEKLFF. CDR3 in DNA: TGTGCCAGCAGTTTTAAGGGAACTAATGAAAAACTGTTTTTT.

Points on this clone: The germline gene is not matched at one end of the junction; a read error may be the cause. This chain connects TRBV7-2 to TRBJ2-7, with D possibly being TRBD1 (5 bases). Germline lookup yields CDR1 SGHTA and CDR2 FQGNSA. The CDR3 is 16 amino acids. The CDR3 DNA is TGCGCCAGCAGCCAAGAAATGACAGCAGCAACCTACGAGCAGTACTTC. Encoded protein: CASSQEMTAATYEQYF.

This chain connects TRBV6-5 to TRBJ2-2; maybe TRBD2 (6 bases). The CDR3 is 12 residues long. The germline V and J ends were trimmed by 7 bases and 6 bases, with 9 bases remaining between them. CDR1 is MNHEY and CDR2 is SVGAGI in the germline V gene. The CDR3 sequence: CASKTRAGELFF. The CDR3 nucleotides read TGTGCCAGCAAGACTAGGGCCGGGGAGCTGTTTTTT.

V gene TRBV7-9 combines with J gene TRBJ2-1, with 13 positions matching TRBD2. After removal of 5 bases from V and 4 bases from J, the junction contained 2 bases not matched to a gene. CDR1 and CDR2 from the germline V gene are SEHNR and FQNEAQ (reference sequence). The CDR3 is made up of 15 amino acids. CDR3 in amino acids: CASSGTSGIYNEQFF. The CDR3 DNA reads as TGTGCCAGCAGCGGGACTAGCGGGATATACAATGAGCAGTTCTTC.

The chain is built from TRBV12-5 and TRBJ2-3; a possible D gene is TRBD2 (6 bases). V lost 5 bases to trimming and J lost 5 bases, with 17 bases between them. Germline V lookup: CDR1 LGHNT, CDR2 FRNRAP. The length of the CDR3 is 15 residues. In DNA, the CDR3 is TGTGCTAGTGGTCCAGGGACTCTAGGTAGAGATACGCAGTATTTT. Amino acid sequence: CASGPGTLGRDTQYF.

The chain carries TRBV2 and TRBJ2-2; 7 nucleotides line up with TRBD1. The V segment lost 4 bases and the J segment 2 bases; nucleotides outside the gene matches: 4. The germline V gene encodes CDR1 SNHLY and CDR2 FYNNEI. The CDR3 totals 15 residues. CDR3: CASSADRSNTGELFF. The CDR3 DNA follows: TGTGCCAGCAGTGCGGACAGGTCCAACACCGGGGAGCTGTTTTTT.